This T cell receptor (beta chain) was sequenced for a study of T cell changes during pregnancy in multiple sclerosis. The CDR3 loop spans 15 amino acids. The V gene's germline CDR1 is ENHRY and CDR2 SYGVKD. V lost 0 bases, J lost 7 bases, and 13 bases lay in between. This clone appeared once. Some clones are missing from TCRdb's copy, which holds only in-frame ones; the method was immunoSEQ multiplex PCR. The sample carries under 50,000 clones, 91% recorded once. The material sequenced was CD8+ T cells from peripheral blood mononuclear cells, taken in the second trimester of pregnancy. This receptor was obtained from a female donor with multiple sclerosis, enrolled in a pregnancy study. V usage is TRBV10-3 and J usage is TRBJ1-3; unclear D gene. The CDR3 is CAISESGGQNNTIYF. CDR3 nucleotide sequence: TGTGCCATCAGTGAGTCTGGAGGGCAGAACAACACCATATATTTT.